These 32 T cell receptor beta chains came from one sample sequenced in a study of Graves' ophthalmopathy and Graves' hyperthyroidism. Amplification from RNA transcripts yielded the TCR beta CDR3 regions. HTBI-primed RT-PCR formed the first round, and a multiplex PCR formed the second. MiXCR, applied by TCRdb to the multiplex PCR reads, yields one record per CDR3 protein. This sample has about 480,000 distinct CDR3 sequences, with 14% found just once. Sequenced material: blood. Every receptor here comes from a woman aged 25-40 years with Graves' ophthalmopathy.

Many counts were recorded for this clonotype. The rearrangement uses TRBV28 and TRBJ2-7; the D gene is possibly TRBD1 (6 bases). Germline V gene sequence: CDR1 MDHEN, CDR2 SYDVKM. The CDR3 totals 14 residues. The ends were cut back, 1 base at V and 5 bases at J, with 12 bases in the middle. In DNA, the CDR3 is TGTGCCAGCAGTTTATTCCAGACAGGTAACGAGCAGTACTTC. It translates to CASSLFQTGNEQYF.

The chain has TRBV6-5 and TRBJ2-7; no reliable D call. V lost 2 bases and J 1 base, leaving 15 bases between the germline ends. The CDR3 sequence is 16 residues long. Germline V gives CDR1 MNHEY, CDR2 SVGAGI. CDR3 region: CASSYQKWTESYEQYF. CDR3 DNA: TGTGCCAGCAGTTACCAGAAGTGGACGGAGTCCTACGAGCAGTACTTC.

This chain joins TRBV7-6 and TRBJ2-5; possibly TRBD1 for D (5 bases). Trimming pared 3 bases from V and 2 bases from J, leaving 10 bases between. Germline lookup yields CDR1 SGHVS and CDR2 FNYEAQ. CDR3 length: 14 amino acids. CDR3 amino acids: CASSFRVLQETQYF. CDR3 sequence (DNA): TGTGCCAGCAGCTTCAGGGTACTACAAGAGACCCAGTACTTC.

This clonotype was observed many times. This chain links TRBV6-2 or TRBV6-3 with TRBJ1-1; D not resolved. Germline V CDR1 and CDR2: MNHEY, SVGEGT. The CDR3 is 13 residues long. Deletions cut 2 bases from V and 4 bases from J, with 8 bases between. CDR3 sequence: CASSYLRVTEAFF. In DNA, the CDR3 is TGTGCCAGCAGTTACCTAAGGGTCACTGAAGCTTTCTTT.

This clonotype was seen a few times. The chain is built from TRBV15 and TRBJ1-1, with a tentative D call TRBD1 (6 bases). The CDR3 has 15 residues. CDR1 and CDR2 (germline): LNHNV, YYDKDF (reference sequence). Trimming took 5 bases from V and 4 from J, leaving 17 bases between them. CDR3: CATSRDPGGGTEAFF. The CDR3 DNA follows: TGTGCCACCAGCCGGGATCCGGGGGGCGGCACTGAAGCTTTCTTT.

This clonotype was recorded at least ten times. V is TRBV12-3 or TRBV12-4 and J is TRBJ2-2; D is perhaps TRBD2 (6 bases). Between the trimmed V and J ends, which lost 1 base and 2 bases, there was a span of 14 bases. CDR3 length: 17 amino acids. CDR3 amino acids: CASSLGRRVGNTGELFF. The CDR3 bases are TGTGCCAGCAGTTTAGGTCGGAGGGTCGGTAACACCGGGGAGCTGTTTTTT.

This clonotype occurred many times. V is TRBV6-5 and J is TRBJ2-7; no reliable D call. Trimming pared 2 bases from V and 0 bases from J, leaving 11 bases between. There are 15 residues in the CDR3. Per the germline V gene, CDR1 is MNHEY and CDR2 is SVGAGI. The CDR3 sequence is CASSYSAGFSYEQYF. CDR3 nucleotide sequence: TGTGCCAGCAGTTACAGCGCAGGTTTCTCCTACGAGCAGTACTTC.

This clonotype was counted many times. V usage is TRBV18 and J usage is TRBJ2-7; the D gene is possibly TRBD1 (6 bases). Trimming removed 3 bases from V and 5 bases from J, with 14 bases in between. This CDR3 comprises 14 residues. Germline CDR1 and CDR2: KGHSH and LQKENI. The CDR3 loop is CASSPGAQAHEQYF. Here the CDR3 DNA reads TGTGCCAGCTCACCGGGGGCACAGGCCCACGAGCAGTACTTC.

A few counts support this clonotype. The chain recombines TRBV6-2 or TRBV6-3 with TRBJ1-1; TRBD1 aligns across 7 bases. The germline V gene has CDR1 MNHEY and CDR2 SVGEGT. The CDR3 has 17 residues. Unmatched junction bases numbered 15, after V lost 2 bases and J lost 6 bases. Here the CDR3 DNA reads TGTGCCAGCAGTTACGTGCAGGGGGGATCGATGGGCGCTGAAGCTTTCTTT. This encodes CASSYVQGGSMGAEAFF.

This clonotype was recorded a few times. With a much larger clone just one base away, this may be a read error. J is TRBJ2-4 and V is TRBV28; perhaps TRBD1 as D (5 bases). Germline values: CDR1 MDHEN, CDR2 SYDVKM. This CDR3 comprises 12 residues. The CDR3 DNA reads TGTGCCAGCAGCACACAGGAAAACATTAAGTACTTC. Its protein is CASSTQENIKYF.

This clonotype was counted ten times or more. The chain couples TRBV4-2 to TRBJ2-5; D gene ambiguous. Trimming left V 1 base short and J 2 bases short, with 11 bases between. Germline V CDR1 and CDR2: LGHNA, YNFKEQ. CDR3 size: 15 residues. CDR3 amino acids: CASSQGAYSQETQYF. In DNA form, the CDR3 reads TGTGCCAGCAGCCAAGGGGCATACAGTCAAGAGACCCAGTACTTC.

This clonotype was picked up a small number of times. V and J are TRBV12-3 or TRBV12-4 and TRBJ2-2, with 8 nucleotides matching TRBD1. This CDR3 comprises 17 residues. Trimming took 3 bases from V and 2 from J; bases not matched to a gene: 8. The CDR3 DNA follows: TGTGCCAGCAGTTTCTGGGGCAGGGGGCCCAACACCGGGGAGCTGTTTTTT. Translation gives CASSFWGRGPNTGELFF.

This rearrangement joins TRBV19 to TRBJ1-1, with 7 nucleotides matching TRBD1. The CDR3 loop spans 15 amino acids. CDR1 is LNHDA, CDR2 SQIVND, per germline (reference sequence). Trimming took 5 bases from V and 0 from J; bases not matched to a gene: 6. CDR3 sequence (DNA): TGTGCCAGTAGTGCTCCGGGACAGATGAACACTGAAGCTTTCTTT. This translates into CASSAPGQMNTEAFF.

The chain recombines TRBV19 with TRBJ2-7; 10 bases map to TRBD1. This CDR3 is built from 14 residues. The trim removed 6 bases at V and 9 bases at J, leaving 11 bases unmatched. Germline lookup yields CDR1 LNHDA and CDR2 SQIVND (reference sequence). CDR3 coding DNA: TGTGCCAGTAGCTACCTCGGGACAGGGGCTTTGCAGTACTTC. It codes for CASSYLGTGALQYF.

In this sample, this clonotype turned up many times. The CDR3, as DNA: TGTGCCAGCAATGACAGACTAGCCAAAAACATTCAGTACTTC. As protein: CASNDRLAKNIQYF. This chain links TRBV6-1 with TRBJ2-4; maybe TRBD1 (5 bases). V was trimmed by 7 bases and J by 0 bases, leaving 10 bases between them. The V gene's germline CDR1 is MNHNS and CDR2 SASEGT. CDR3 length equals 14 residues.

This clonotype was detected ten times or more. The V and J genes are TRBV6-1 and TRBJ1-2; 9 nucleotides line up with TRBD1. Trimming removed 6 bases from V and 4 bases from J; junction bases left unmatched: 9. The V gene's germline CDR1 is MNHNS and CDR2 SASEGT. The CDR3 runs to 15 residues. CDR3 DNA: TGTGCCAGCAGCGACGACAGGGGGTGGTCCTATGGCTACACCTTC. It encodes CASSDDRGWSYGYTF.

The DNA for the CDR3 is TGTGCCAGCAGTTATGGGGCTGGGGCCAACGTCCTGACTTTC. It is translated as CASSYGAGANVLTF. The rearrangement uses TRBV6-2 or TRBV6-3 and TRBJ2-6; D remains unclear. This CDR3 is built from 14 residues. Germline V gives CDR1 MNHEY, CDR2 SVGEGT. V lost 3 bases to trimming and J lost 2 bases, with 5 bases between them.

The chain is built from TRBV30 and TRBJ2-2, with D perhaps matching TRBD2 (6 bases). CDR3 length equals 21 residues. Germline CDR1 reads GTSNPN; CDR2 reads SVGIG (reference sequence). V lost 0 bases and J 1 base, leaving 27 bases between the germline ends. As DNA, the CDR3 is TGTGCCTGGAGTGTAAACCTCGGGGCTAGCGTTTGGGAAGTGAACACCGGGGAGCTGTTTTTT. It encodes CAWSVNLGASVWEVNTGELFF.

This clonotype was recorded many times. The chain links TRBV24-1 to TRBJ1-1; D is unresolved. The CDR3 loop spans 13 amino acids. The V end lost 5 bases, the J end lost 0 bases, and 6 bases lay between the germline ends. Per germline, CDR1 KGHDR and CDR2 SFDVKD. The CDR3 nucleotides are TGTGCCACCAGTGTAGGTGTGAACACTGAAGCTTTCTTT. The encoded protein is CATSVGVNTEAFF.

This clonotype was found many times. The J gene is TRBJ1-2, the V gene TRBV7-9; D is unclear. V gave up 4 bases and J gave up 0 bases, with 12 bases separating them. Germline V gene sequence: CDR1 SEHNR, CDR2 FQNEAQ (reference sequence). The CDR3 consists of 15 residues. CDR3 coding DNA: TGTGCCAGCAGCTCTCTCAGGCTCTCTAACTATGGCTACACCTTC. Translated, it gives CASSSLRLSNYGYTF.

This clonotype was picked up many times. The chain links TRBV3-1 to TRBJ1-6; unclear D gene. The CDR3 sequence is 15 residues long. From germline, CDR1 is LGHDT and CDR2 YNNKEL (reference sequence). V was pared by 4 bases and J by 9 bases, with 16 bases between. The CDR3 sequence is CASSPPGWNGSPLHF. The CDR3 DNA reads as TGTGCCAGCAGCCCCCCAGGATGGAATGGTTCACCCCTCCACTTT.

This clonotype was observed a few times. The conserved phenylalanine or tryptophan is not found at the CDR3 terminus, so this likely reflects a read error. The chain couples TRBV12-3 or TRBV12-4 to TRBJ2-7; 7 positions agree with TRBD1. V shed 3 bases, J shed 6 bases, and the junction held 5 bases outside the gene matches. This CDR3 has 13 residues. CDR3 sequence reads: CASSFTTGSEQYL. The DNA for the CDR3 is TGTGCCAGCAGTTTCACGACAGGGAGCGAGCAGTACCTC.

Worth noting for this clonotype: Its ends do not fully match the called genes, so a read error is possible. The CDR3 loop reads CASGDRGVTYEQHF. CDR3 nucleotides: TGTGCCAGCGGAGACAGGGGAGTCACCTACGAGCAGCACTTC. The chain joins TRBV2 to TRBJ2-7; 8 bases match TRBD1. The CDR3 length is 14 residues. Germline CDR1 SNHLY, CDR2 FYNNEI.

This clonotype was observed a handful of times. The chain links TRBV7-9 to TRBJ1-2, with a possible D match to TRBD1 (6 bases). The CDR3 is 15 residues long. The V gene lost 5 bases and the J gene lost 6 bases, with 19 bases spanning the gap. Germline assignment: CDR1 SEHNR and CDR2 FQNEAQ (reference sequence). The CDR3, as DNA: TGTGCCAGCAGCCCGTTGACAGGCCTACTGGATGGCTACACCTTC. It translates to CASSPLTGLLDGYTF.

This clonotype showed up just a few times. This chain joins TRBV25-1 and TRBJ2-5, with D maybe TRBD1 (6 bases). Trimming cost V 3 bases and J 2 bases, with 10 bases left between them. The CDR3 is 14 amino acids. Per the germline V gene, CDR1 is MGHDK and CDR2 is SYGVNS. DNA of the CDR3: TGTGCCAGCAGTGAGGGGGCGAAGCAAGAGACCCAGTACTTC. Translation gives CASSEGAKQETQYF.

In its sample, this clonotype was seen many times. The genes are TRBV20-1 and TRBJ2-7, with a tentative D call TRBD2 (7 bases). This CDR3 is 15 amino acids long. CDR1 and CDR2 (germline): DFQATT, SNEGSKA (reference sequence). V gave up 0 bases and J gave up 0 bases, with 12 bases separating them. CDR3 nucleotides: TGCAGTGCTAGAGATGGGAGGGGGTCCTCCTACGAGCAGTACTTC. This codes for CSARDGRGSSYEQYF.

In the case of this clonotype: A much larger clone lies one base from this, so it may be a read error. The chain recombines TRBV2 with TRBJ2-7; D is ambiguous. Germline V gives CDR1 SNHLY, CDR2 FYNNEI. V shed 11 bases and J shed 1 base, with 15 bases lying between them. The CDR3 is 13 residues long. DNA for the CDR3: TGTGCCTTGCGTGTTTTCGGGTCCTACGAGCAGTACTTC. Translated, it gives CALRVFGSYEQYF.

This clonotype was recorded many times. The chain links TRBV12-3 or TRBV12-4 to TRBJ1-1; 7 nucleotides line up with TRBD1. The CDR3 runs to 10 residues. Here the CDR3 reads CFHRGGEAFF. CDR3 nucleotides: TGTTTCCACAGGGGAGGTGAAGCTTTCTTT.

This clonotype was counted only a few times. V and J are TRBV7-9 and TRBJ2-3; D is possibly TRBD1 (5 bases). The CDR3 totals 12 residues. Germline V lookup: CDR1 SEHNR, CDR2 FQNEAQ (reference sequence). Between the trimmed V and J ends, which lost 4 bases and 6 bases, there was a span of 8 bases. The CDR3 nucleotides read TGTGCCAGCAGCTCTGGGGCGGATACGCAGTATTTT. This translates into CASSSGADTQYF.

This clonotype was observed at least ten times. At one boundary the junction diverges from the germline segment, which might be a read error. The V call is TRBV7-7, the J call TRBJ1-5; D may be TRBD1 (5 bases). The CDR3 extends over 15 amino acids. CDR1 SSHAT and CDR2 FNYEAQ come from the germline V gene (reference sequence). The DNA for the CDR3 is TGTGCTAGCAGCTTAGCTGGTTGGGGGAATCAGCCCCAGCATTTT. The encoded protein is CASSLAGWGNQPQHF.

The chain links TRBV6-1 to TRBJ2-7; D is possibly TRBD2 (7 bases). V lost 6 bases and J 5 bases, leaving 20 bases between the germline ends. The CDR3 sequence is 15 residues long. CDR1 and CDR2 (germline): MNHNS, SASEGT. CDR3 coding DNA: TGTGCCAGCAGGGATAGGGGGGGCTGGTCCCACGAGCAGTACTTC. It translates to CASRDRGGWSHEQYF.

The V gene is TRBV11-2, the J gene TRBJ1-2; a weak D match, TRBD1 (5 bases). The germline V and J ends were trimmed by 11 bases and 8 bases, with 18 bases remaining between them. Germline V gives CDR1 SGHAT, CDR2 FQNNGV. The CDR3 is made up of 12 amino acids. The chain's CDR3 is CAQRGPGDGYTF. As DNA, the CDR3 is TGTGCCCAGAGGGGCCCAGGCGACGGCTACACCTTC. The variable domain in full, with the rest retrieved from reference TRBV11-2 and TRBJ1-2, is EAGVAQSPRYKIIEKRQSVAFWCNPISGHATLYWYQQILGQGPKLLIQFQNNGVVDDSQLPKDRFSAERLKGVDSTLKIQPAKLEDSAVYLCAQRGPGDGYTFGSGTRLTVV.